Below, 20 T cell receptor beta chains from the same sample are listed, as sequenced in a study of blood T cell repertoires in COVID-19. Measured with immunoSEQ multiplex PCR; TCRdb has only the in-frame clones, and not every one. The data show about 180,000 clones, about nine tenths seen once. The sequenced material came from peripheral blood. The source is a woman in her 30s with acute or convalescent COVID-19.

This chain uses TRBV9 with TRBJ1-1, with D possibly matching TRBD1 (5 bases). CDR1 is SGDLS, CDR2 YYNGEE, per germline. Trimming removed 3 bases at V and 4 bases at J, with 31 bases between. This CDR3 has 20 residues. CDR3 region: CASSATSGEIDREGVTEAFF. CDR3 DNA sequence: TGTGCCAGCAGCGCAACATCGGGGGAAATCGACCGAGAAGGTGTCACTGAAGCTTTCTTT.

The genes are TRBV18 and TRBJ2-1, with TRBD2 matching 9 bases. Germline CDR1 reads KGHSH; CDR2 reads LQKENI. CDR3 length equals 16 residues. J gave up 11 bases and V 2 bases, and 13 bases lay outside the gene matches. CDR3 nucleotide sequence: TGTGCCAGCTCACCAACGGCCGCGACTAGCGGAGAGAAGCAGTTCTTC. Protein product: CASSPTAATSGEKQFF.

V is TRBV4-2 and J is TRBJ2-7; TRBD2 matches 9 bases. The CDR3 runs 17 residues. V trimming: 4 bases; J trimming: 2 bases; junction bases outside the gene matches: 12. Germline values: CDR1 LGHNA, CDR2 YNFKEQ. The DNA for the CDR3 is TGTGCCAGCAGCCCAAGGGGTATAGCGGGAGTACCCTACGAGCAGTACTTC. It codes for CASSPRGIAGVPYEQYF.

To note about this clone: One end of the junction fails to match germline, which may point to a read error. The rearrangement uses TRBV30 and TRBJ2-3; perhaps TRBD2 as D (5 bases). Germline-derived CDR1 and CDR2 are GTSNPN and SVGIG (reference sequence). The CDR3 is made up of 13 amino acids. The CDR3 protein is CAWTSGSGLAVFF. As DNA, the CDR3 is TGTGCCTGGACTTCCGGCAGTGGGCTAGCAGTGTTTTTT.

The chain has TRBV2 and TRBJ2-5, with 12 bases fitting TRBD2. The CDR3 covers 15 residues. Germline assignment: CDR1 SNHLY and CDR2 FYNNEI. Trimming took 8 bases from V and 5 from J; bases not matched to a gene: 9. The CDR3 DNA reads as TGTGCCAGCGGGACTAGCGGGTACGCAGGGGAGACCCAGTACTTC. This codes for CASGTSGYAGETQYF. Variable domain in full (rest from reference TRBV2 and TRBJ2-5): EPEVTQTPSHQVTQMGQEVILRCVPISNHLYFYWYRQILGQKVEFLVSFYNNEISEKSEIFDDQFSVERPDGSNFTLKIRSTKLEDSAMYFCASGTSGYAGETQYFGPGTRLLVL.

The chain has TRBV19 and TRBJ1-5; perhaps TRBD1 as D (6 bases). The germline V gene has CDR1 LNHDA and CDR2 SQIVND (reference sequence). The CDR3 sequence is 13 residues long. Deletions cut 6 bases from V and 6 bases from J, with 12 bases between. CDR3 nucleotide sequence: TGTGCCAGTAGCCGACAGGCGGGTCAGCCCCAGCATTTT. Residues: CASSRQAGQPQHF.

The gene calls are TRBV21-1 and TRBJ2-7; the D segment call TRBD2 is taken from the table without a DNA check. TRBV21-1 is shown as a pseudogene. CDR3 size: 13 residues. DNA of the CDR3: TGTGCCAGCAGGGGAGGGGGGTCCTACGAGCAGTACTTC. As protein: CASRGGGSYEQYF.

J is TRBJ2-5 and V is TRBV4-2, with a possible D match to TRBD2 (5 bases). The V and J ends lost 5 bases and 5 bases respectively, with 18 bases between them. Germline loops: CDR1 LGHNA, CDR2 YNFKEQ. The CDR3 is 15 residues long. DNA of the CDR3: TGTGCCAGCAGCTCTCTCCCCCTAGCTACGGAGACCCAGTACTTC. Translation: CASSSLPLATETQYF.

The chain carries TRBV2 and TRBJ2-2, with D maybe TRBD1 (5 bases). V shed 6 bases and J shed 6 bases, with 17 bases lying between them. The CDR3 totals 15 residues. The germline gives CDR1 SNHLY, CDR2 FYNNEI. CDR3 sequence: CASSERSPGPGELFF. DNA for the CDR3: TGTGCCAGCAGCGAACGATCACCAGGGCCCGGGGAGCTGTTTTTT.

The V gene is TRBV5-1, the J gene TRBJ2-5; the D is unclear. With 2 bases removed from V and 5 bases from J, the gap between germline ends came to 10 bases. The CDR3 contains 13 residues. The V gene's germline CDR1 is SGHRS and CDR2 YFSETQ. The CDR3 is CASSLTGYETQYF. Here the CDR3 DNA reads TGCGCCAGCAGCTTAACGGGTTACGAGACCCAGTACTTC.

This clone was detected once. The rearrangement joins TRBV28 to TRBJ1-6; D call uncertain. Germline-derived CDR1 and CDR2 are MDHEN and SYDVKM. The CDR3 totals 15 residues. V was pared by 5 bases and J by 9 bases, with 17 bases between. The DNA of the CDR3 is TGTGCCAGCAGTCCCCCAGGCGGCGGGGTTTCACCCCTCCACTTT. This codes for CASSPPGGGVSPLHF.

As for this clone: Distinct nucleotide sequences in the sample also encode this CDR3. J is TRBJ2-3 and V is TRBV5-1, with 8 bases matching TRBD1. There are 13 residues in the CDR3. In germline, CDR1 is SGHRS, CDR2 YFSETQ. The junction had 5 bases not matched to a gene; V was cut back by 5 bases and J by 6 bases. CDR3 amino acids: CASRAGGADTQYF. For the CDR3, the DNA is TGCGCCAGCAGGGCAGGGGGCGCGGATACGCAGTATTTT.

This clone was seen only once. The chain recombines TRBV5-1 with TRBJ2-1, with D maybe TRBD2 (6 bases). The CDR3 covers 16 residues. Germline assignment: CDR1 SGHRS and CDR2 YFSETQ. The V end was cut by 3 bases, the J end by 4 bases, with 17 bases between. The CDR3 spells CASSYTYSGLYNEQFF. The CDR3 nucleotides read TGCGCCAGCAGCTACACCTATAGCGGCCTATACAATGAGCAGTTCTTC.

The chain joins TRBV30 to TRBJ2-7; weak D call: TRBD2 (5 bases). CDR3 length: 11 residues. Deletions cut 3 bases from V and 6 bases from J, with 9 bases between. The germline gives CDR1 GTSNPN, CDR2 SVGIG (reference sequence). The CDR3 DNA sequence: TGTGCCTGGAGCCCGGGGAGCGAGCAGTACTTC. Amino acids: CAWSPGSEQYF.

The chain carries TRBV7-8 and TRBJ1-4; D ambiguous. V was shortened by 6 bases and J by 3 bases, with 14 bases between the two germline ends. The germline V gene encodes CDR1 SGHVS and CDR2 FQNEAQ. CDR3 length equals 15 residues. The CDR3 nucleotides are TGTGCCAGCAGTTATGCAGGAGGGTCTAATGAAAAACTGTTTTTT. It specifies CASSYAGGSNEKLFF.

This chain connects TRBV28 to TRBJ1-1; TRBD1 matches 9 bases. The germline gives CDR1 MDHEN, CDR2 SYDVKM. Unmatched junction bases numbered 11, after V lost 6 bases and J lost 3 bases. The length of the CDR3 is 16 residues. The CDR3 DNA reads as TGTGCCAGCAGGCCAAGTACAGGGGGCGGGTACACTGAAGCTTTCTTT. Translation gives CASRPSTGGGYTEAFF. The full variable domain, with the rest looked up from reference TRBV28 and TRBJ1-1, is DVKVTQSSRYLVKRTGEKVFLECVQDMDHENMFWYRQDPGLGLRLIYFSYDVKMKEKGDIPEGYSVSREKKERFSLILESASTNQTSMYLCASRPSTGGGYTEAFFGQGTRLTVV.

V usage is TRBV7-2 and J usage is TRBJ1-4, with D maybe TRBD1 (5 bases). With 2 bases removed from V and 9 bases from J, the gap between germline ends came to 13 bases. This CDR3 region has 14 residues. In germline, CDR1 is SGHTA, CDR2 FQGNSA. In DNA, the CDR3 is TGTGCCAGCAGCTTAAGTGACAGCAGTCAAAAACTGTTTTTT. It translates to CASSLSDSSQKLFF. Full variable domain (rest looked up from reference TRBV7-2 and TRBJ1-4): GAGVSQSPSNKVTEKGKDVELRCDPISGHTALYWYRQSLGQGLEFLIYFQGNSAPDKSGLPSDRFSAERTGGSVSTLTIQRTQQEDSAVYLCASSLSDSSQKLFFGSGTQLSVL.

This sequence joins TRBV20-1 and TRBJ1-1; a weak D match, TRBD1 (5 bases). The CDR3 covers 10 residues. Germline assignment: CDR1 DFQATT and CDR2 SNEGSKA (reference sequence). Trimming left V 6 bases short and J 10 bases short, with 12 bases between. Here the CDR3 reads CSARREGAFF. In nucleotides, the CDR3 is TGCAGTGCCCGCAGGGAAGGAGCTTTCTTT.

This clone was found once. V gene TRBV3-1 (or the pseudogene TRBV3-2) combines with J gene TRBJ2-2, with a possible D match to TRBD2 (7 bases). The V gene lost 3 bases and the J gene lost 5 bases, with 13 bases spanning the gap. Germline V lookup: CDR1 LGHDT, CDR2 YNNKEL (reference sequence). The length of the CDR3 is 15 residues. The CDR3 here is CASSHRGALTGELFF. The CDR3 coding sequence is TGTGCCAGCAGCCATCGGGGGGCTCTAACCGGGGAGCTGTTTTTT.

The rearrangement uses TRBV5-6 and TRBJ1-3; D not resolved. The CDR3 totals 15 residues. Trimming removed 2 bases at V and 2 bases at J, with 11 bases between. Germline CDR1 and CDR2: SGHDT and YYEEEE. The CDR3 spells CASSFYSPPGNTIYF. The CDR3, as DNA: TGTGCCAGCAGCTTCTACAGTCCACCTGGAAACACCATATATTTT.